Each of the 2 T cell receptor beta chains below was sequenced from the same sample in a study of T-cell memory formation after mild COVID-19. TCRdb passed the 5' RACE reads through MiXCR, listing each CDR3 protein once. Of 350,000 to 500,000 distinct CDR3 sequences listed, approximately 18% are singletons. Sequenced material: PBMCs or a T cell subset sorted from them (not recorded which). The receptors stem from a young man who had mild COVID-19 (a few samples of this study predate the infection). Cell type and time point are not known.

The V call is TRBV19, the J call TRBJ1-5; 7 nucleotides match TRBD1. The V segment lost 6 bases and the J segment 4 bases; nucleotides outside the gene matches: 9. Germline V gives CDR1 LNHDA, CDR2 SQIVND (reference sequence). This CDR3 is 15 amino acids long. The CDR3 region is CASSSDRTVNQPQHF. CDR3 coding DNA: TGTGCCAGTAGCTCGGACAGGACGGTTAATCAGCCCCAGCATTTT.

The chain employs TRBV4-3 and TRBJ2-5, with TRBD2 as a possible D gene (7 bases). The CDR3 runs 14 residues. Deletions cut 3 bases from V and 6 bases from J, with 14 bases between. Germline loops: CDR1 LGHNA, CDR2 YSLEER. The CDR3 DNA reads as TGCGCCAGCAGCCAGACGGGGGGCGGTAAGACCCAGTACTTC. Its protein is CASSQTGGGKTQYF.